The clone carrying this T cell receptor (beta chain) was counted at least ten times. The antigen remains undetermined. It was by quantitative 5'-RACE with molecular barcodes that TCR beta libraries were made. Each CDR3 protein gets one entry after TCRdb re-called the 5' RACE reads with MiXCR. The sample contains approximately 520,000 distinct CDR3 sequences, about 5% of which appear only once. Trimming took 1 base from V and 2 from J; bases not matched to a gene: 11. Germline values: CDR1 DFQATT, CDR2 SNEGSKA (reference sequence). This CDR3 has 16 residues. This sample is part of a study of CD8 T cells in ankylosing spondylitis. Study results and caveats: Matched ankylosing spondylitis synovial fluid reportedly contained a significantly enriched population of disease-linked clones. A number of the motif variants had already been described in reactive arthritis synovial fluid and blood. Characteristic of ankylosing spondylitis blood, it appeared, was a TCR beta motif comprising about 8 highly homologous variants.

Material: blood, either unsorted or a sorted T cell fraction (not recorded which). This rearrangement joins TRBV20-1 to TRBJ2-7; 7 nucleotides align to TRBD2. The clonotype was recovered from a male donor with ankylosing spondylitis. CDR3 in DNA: TGCAGTGCTAGAGTGGCGGGGAGGGCCCAAACCTACGAGCAGTACTTC. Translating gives CSARVAGRAQTYEQYF.